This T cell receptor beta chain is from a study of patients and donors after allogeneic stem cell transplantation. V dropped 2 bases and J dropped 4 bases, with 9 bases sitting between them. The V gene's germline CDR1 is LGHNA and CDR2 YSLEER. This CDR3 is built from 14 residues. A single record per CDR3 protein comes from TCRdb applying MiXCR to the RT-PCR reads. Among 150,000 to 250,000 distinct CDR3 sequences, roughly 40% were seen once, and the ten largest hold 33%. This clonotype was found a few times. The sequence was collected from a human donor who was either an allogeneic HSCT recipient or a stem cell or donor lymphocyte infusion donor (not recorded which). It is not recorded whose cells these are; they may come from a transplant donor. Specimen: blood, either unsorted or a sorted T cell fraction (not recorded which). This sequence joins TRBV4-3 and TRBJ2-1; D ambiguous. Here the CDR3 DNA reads TGCGCCAGCAGCCAATCAGCGACTTACAATGAGCAGTTCTTC. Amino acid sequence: CASSQSATYNEQFF.